The 20 T cell receptor beta chains below all came from one sample that was sequenced in a study of blood T cell repertoires in COVID-19. The assay was immunoSEQ multiplex PCR, and TCRdb's table has in-frame clones only and misses some. The table includes some 270,000 clones, 85% to 90% detected once. The sequencing sample was made of PBMCs or T cells enriched from blood (not recorded which). The source of these receptors is a woman aged 30 to 39 with acute COVID-19.

The genes are TRBV4-1 and TRBJ1-2, with D tentatively TRBD1 (5 bases). The germline gives CDR1 MGHRA, CDR2 YSYEKL. This CDR3 is 15 amino acids long. Trimming took 5 bases from V and 4 from J, leaving 17 bases between them. As DNA, the CDR3 is TGCGCCAGCAGCTACGGCTCCGACAGTTCCTATGGCTACACCTTC. Protein: CASSYGSDSSYGYTF.

In its sample, this clone was seen once. The chain is built from TRBV7-9 and TRBJ2-2; TRBD1 aligns across 9 bases. Per the germline V gene, CDR1 is SEHNR and CDR2 is FQNEAQ (reference sequence). The CDR3 has 16 amino acids. V dropped 4 bases and J dropped 5; count of bases not matched to a gene: 8. The CDR3 reads CASSSFPGQGTGELFF. CDR3 DNA sequence: TGTGCCAGCAGCTCCTTCCCGGGACAGGGTACCGGGGAGCTGTTTTTT.

This chain uses TRBV27 with TRBJ2-3; D possibly corresponds to TRBD2 (6 bases). The CDR3 has 15 residues. Trimming pared 5 bases from V and 5 bases from J, leaving 17 bases between. The germline gives CDR1 MNHEY, CDR2 SMNVEV (reference sequence). The CDR3 loop is CASSGFRGWRDTQYF. The CDR3 coding sequence is TGTGCCAGCAGTGGCTTCCGGGGGTGGCGAGATACGCAGTATTTT.

This clone was found once. This rearrangement joins TRBV11-2 to TRBJ2-1; tentatively, D is TRBD2 (6 bases). With 5 bases removed from V and 5 bases from J, the gap between germline ends came to 13 bases. The germline V gene has CDR1 SGHAT and CDR2 FQNNGV. The CDR3 has 14 residues. The CDR3 reads CASSLLAINNEQFF. The CDR3 DNA reads TGTGCCAGCAGCCTACTAGCCATTAACAATGAGCAGTTCTTC.

The rearrangement uses TRBV19 and TRBJ2-7; tentatively, D is TRBD2 (6 bases). The CDR3 is 16 residues long. Germline V gene sequence: CDR1 LNHDA, CDR2 SQIVND (reference sequence). The ends were cut back, 5 bases at V and 0 bases at J, with 17 bases in the middle. The DNA for the CDR3 is TGTGCCAGTAGTTTAACATGGGACTCATTCTCCTACGAGCAGTACTTC. Protein product: CASSLTWDSFSYEQYF.

V is TRBV19 and J is TRBJ2-7; 9 bases agree with TRBD2. There are 14 residues in the CDR3. Trimming removed 3 bases from V and 5 bases from J; junction bases left unmatched: 5. Looked up from germline, CDR1 is LNHDA and CDR2 is SQIVND (reference sequence). CDR3 residues: CASSIMASGNEQYF. CDR3 coding DNA: TGTGCCAGTAGTATTATGGCTAGCGGGAACGAGCAGTACTTC.

The chain recombines TRBV4-1 with TRBJ1-1, with D possibly matching TRBD1 (5 bases). This CDR3 comprises 12 residues. Trimming stripped 7 bases from V and 8 bases from J, with 14 bases between. Germline CDR1 reads MGHRA; CDR2 reads YSYEKL. The CDR3 here is CASNAGSGEAFF. CDR3 in DNA: TGCGCCAGCAACGCAGGGTCAGGCGAAGCTTTCTTT.

V and J are TRBV4-2 and TRBJ1-2; perhaps TRBD1 as D (5 bases). V was clipped by 1 base and J by 4 bases, with 13 bases between them. This CDR3 spans 15 amino acids. In germline, CDR1 is LGHNA, CDR2 YNFKEQ. As DNA, the CDR3 is TGTGCCAGCAGCCAAGGTATACAGGACGGCTATGGCTACACCTTC. Translating it yields CASSQGIQDGYGYTF.

This clone has only one observation. The chain has TRBV9 and TRBJ2-1; TRBD2 matches 13 bases. CDR3 length: 16 amino acids. V gave up 0 bases and J gave up 4 bases; unmatched junction bases: 1. Per germline, CDR1 SGDLS and CDR2 YYNGEE. This CDR3 is CASSVGTSGGYNEQFF. In DNA form, the CDR3 reads TGTGCCAGCAGCGTAGGGACTAGCGGGGGTTACAATGAGCAGTTCTTC.

This clone was detected once. The chain couples TRBV28 to TRBJ2-7; TRBD2 is a possible D gene (5 bases). Germline values: CDR1 MDHEN, CDR2 SYDVKM. V lost 3 bases, J lost 2 bases, and 8 bases lay in between. CDR3 size: 13 residues. The CDR3 DNA follows: TGTGCCAGCAGTTTCGGGGTCCCCTACGAGCAGTACTTC. As protein: CASSFGVPYEQYF.

V is TRBV2 and J is TRBJ2-3; D is undetermined. The CDR3 contains 14 residues. CDR1 SNHLY and CDR2 FYNNEI come from the germline V gene. The germline V and J ends were trimmed by 6 bases and 5 bases, with 15 bases remaining between them. Here the CDR3 reads CASSRRGPGDTQYF. In nucleotides, the CDR3 is TGTGCCAGCAGCCGTAGAGGTCCGGGAGATACGCAGTATTTT.

This chain links TRBV4-3 with TRBJ2-3; 12 bases are a match to TRBD1. This CDR3 has 17 residues. V lost 0 bases, J lost 10 bases, and 11 bases stayed unmatched. Germline CDR1 is LGHNA and CDR2 is YSLEER. In nucleotides, the CDR3 is TGCGCCAGCAGCCAAGAGCCTCCGGGACAGGGGGCGGCGGCGCAGTATTTT. It is translated as CASSQEPPGQGAAAQYF.

This chain links TRBV4-1 with TRBJ2-3; TRBD2 aligns across 11 bases. The CDR3 sequence is 17 residues long. The V segment lost 5 bases and the J segment 3 bases; nucleotides outside the gene matches: 10. Germline CDR1 and CDR2: MGHRA and YSYEKL. The CDR3 coding sequence is TGCGCCAGCAGCAATAGCGGGAGGGCTATTGAGACAGATACGCAGTATTTT. Translating gives CASSNSGRAIETDTQYF.

The J gene is TRBJ2-1, the V gene TRBV29-1; possible D gene TRBD1, 5 bases. This CDR3 contains 14 residues. The V gene lost 4 bases and the J gene lost 9 bases, with 19 bases spanning the gap. In germline, CDR1 is SQVTM, CDR2 ANQGSEA. The CDR3 nucleotides are TGCAGCGTTGGTTTTCTACAGGTGGACACTGAGCAGTTCTTC. It specifies CSVGFLQVDTEQFF.

V gene TRBV5-1 combines with J gene TRBJ2-7; possibly TRBD2 for D (6 bases). Trimming removed 6 bases from V and 6 bases from J, with 19 bases in between. This CDR3 contains 14 residues. The germline CDR1 and CDR2 sequences are SGHRS and YFSETQ. The CDR3 protein is CASMEDGSNSEQYF. In nucleotides, the CDR3 is TGCGCCAGCATGGAAGACGGGAGTAACTCCGAGCAGTACTTC. Together with reference TRBV5-1 and TRBJ2-7, the CDR3 gives the full variable domain: KAGVTQTPRYLIKTRGQQVTLSCSPISGHRSVSWYQQTPGQGLQFLFEYFSETQRNKGNFPGRFSGRQFSNSRSEMNVSTLELGDSALYLCASMEDGSNSEQYFGPGTRLTVT.

The chain recombines TRBV19 with TRBJ1-2, with 9 bases aligning to TRBD1. V lost 8 bases, J lost 5 bases, and 9 bases stayed unmatched. This CDR3 is 14 amino acids long. Germline V lookup: CDR1 LNHDA, CDR2 SQIVND (reference sequence). CDR3 protein: CASGITGGMYGYTF. CDR3 bases: TGTGCCAGTGGAATAACAGGGGGCATGTATGGCTACACCTTC.

The chain carries TRBV28 and TRBJ2-7; tentatively, D is TRBD2 (5 bases). The V gene lost 3 bases and the J gene lost 0 bases, with 9 bases spanning the gap. Germline loops: CDR1 MDHEN, CDR2 SYDVKM. CDR3 length: 14 residues. The CDR3 DNA follows: TGTGCCAGCAGTTTTTCGAGGGACTCCTACGAGCAGTACTTC. Protein sequence: CASSFSRDSYEQYF.

V is TRBV28 and J is TRBJ1-4, with TRBD1 identical over 7 bases. Unmatched junction bases numbered 4, after V lost 3 bases and J lost 6 bases. The germline V gene has CDR1 MDHEN and CDR2 SYDVKM. The CDR3 spans 14 residues. This chain's CDR3 is CASSFRQGDEKLFF. Written as DNA, the CDR3 is TGTGCCAGCAGTTTCAGACAGGGCGATGAAAAACTGTTTTTT.

The chain joins TRBV7-8 to TRBJ2-1; 9 positions match TRBD1. CDR1 and CDR2 from the germline V gene are SGHVS and FQNEAQ. Trimming removed 5 bases from V and 8 bases from J; junction bases left unmatched: 10. This CDR3 region has 15 residues. The CDR3 DNA reads TGTGCCAGCAGCATAACAGGGGGCGTACATTATGAGCAGTTCTTC. Its protein is CASSITGGVHYEQFF.

V usage is TRBV25-1 and J usage is TRBJ1-6; D call uncertain. Trimming took off 0 bases at V and 10 bases at J, with 13 bases between the two ends. CDR3 length: 15 amino acids. Germline CDR1 reads MGHDK; CDR2 reads SYGVNS. For the CDR3, the DNA is TGTGCCAGCAGTGAATATAGAGCGGAGGGATCACCCCTCCACTTT. It codes for CASSEYRAEGSPLHF.